Listed here are 13 T cell receptor beta chains from one sample, sequenced in a study of beta chain features in type 1 diabetes. Expressed TCRB transcripts got sequenced, as all isolated RNA was reverse transcribed. Assay used: immunoSEQ multiplex PCR; TCRdb lists only in-frame clones, some missing. Counted here are 630,000 or so clones, 11% to 15% occurring once; the ten biggest clones make up nearly 0.04%. No antigen has been assigned to these receptors. General study results and limits: The study found moderately but significantly shorter TCRB CDR3s in all four CD4+ subsets of Type 1 diabetes patients.

Sequencing was performed on naive CD4+ T cells from blood. The receptors were sampled from a man between 18 and 29 years old with type 1 diabetes.

This clone was seen a single time. V and J are TRBV6-5 and TRBJ2-7; no reliable D call. The CDR3 is made up of 11 amino acids. V was shortened by 9 bases and J by 4 bases, with 10 bases between the two germline ends. Germline-derived CDR1 and CDR2 are MNHEY and SVGAGI. This chain's CDR3 is CASGFAYEQYF. The CDR3 DNA is TGTGCCAGTGGGTTCGCGTACGAGCAGTACTTC.

The J gene is TRBJ2-3, the V gene TRBV7-2, with D possibly being TRBD1 or TRBD2 (5 bases each). V was trimmed by 4 bases and J by 0 bases, leaving 14 bases between them. This CDR3 contains 16 residues. Germline V gene sequence: CDR1 SGHTA, CDR2 FQGNSA. CDR3 sequence reads: CASSYGTHTSTDTQYF. The CDR3 coding sequence is TGTGCCAGCAGCTACGGGACGCACACTAGCACAGATACGCAGTATTTT.

V and J are TRBV29-1 and TRBJ2-7; D may be TRBD2 (5 bases). The germline V gene has CDR1 SQVTM and CDR2 ANQGSEA. V gave up 4 bases and J gave up 2 bases, with 18 bases separating them. The CDR3 extends over 15 amino acids. The CDR3: CSVGPGPSGAYEQYF. DNA for the CDR3: TGCAGCGTTGGACCCGGGCCTTCCGGGGCCTACGAGCAGTACTTC.

This clone was seen ten or more times. This rearrangement joins TRBV14 to TRBJ2-6, with a tentative D call TRBD1 (5 bases). V lost 4 bases, J lost 9 bases, and 10 bases lay in between. This CDR3 comprises 13 residues. Germline lookup yields CDR1 SGHDN and CDR2 FVKESK. CDR3 protein: CASSRGTGNVLTF. As DNA, the CDR3 is TGTGCCAGCAGCCGGGGCACGGGCAACGTCCTGACTTTC. The full variable domain, with the rest looked up from reference TRBV14 and TRBJ2-6, is EAGVTQFPSHSVIEKGQTVTLRCDPISGHDNLYWYRRVMGKEIKFLLHFVKESKQDESGMPNNRFLAERTGGTYSTLKVQPAELEDSGVYFCASSRGTGNVLTFGAGSRLTVL.

The chain uses TRBV30 and TRBJ2-4; possibly TRBD2 for D (6 bases). The CDR3 is 14 residues long. The germline V gene encodes CDR1 GTSNPN and CDR2 SVGIG (reference sequence). V lost 2 bases and J 8 bases, leaving 16 bases between the germline ends. CDR3 nucleotide sequence: TGTGCCTGGAGTCCTAGGGCGGGGATATACATTCAGTACTTC. Amino acids: CAWSPRAGIYIQYF.

This clone was counted a few times. This chain links TRBV13 with TRBJ1-3, with unresolved D. Per the germline V gene, CDR1 is PRHDT and CDR2 is FYEKMQ (reference sequence). V was pared by 2 bases and J by 1 base, with 6 bases between. This CDR3 comprises 14 residues. The CDR3 DNA reads TGTGCCAGCAGCTTAAGGCAGTCTGGAAACACCATATATTTT. As protein: CASSLRQSGNTIYF.

The chain couples TRBV30 to TRBJ2-2, with 8 nucleotides matching TRBD2. CDR3 size: 15 residues. Germline CDR1 and CDR2: GTSNPN and SVGIG (reference sequence). V lost 1 base and J lost 5; bases outside the gene matches: 6. CDR3 in DNA: TGTGCCTGGAGTGCGAGCGGGAGTCTTACCGGGGAGCTGTTTTTT. Translating it yields CAWSASGSLTGELFF.

Comment on this clone: Other nucleotide sequences from this sample produce the same CDR3. V and J are TRBV18 and TRBJ2-2; D possibly corresponds to TRBD1 (5 bases). The germline V gene encodes CDR1 KGHSH and CDR2 LQKENI. This CDR3 region has 13 residues. V shed 6 bases and J shed 3 bases, with 8 bases lying between them. The CDR3 protein is CASSSRDTGELFF. The CDR3 coding sequence is TGTGCCAGCTCCAGCAGGGACACCGGGGAGCTGTTTTTT. Full variable domain (outside the CDR3, taken from reference TRBV18 and TRBJ2-2): NAGVMQNPRHLVRRRGQEARLRCSPMKGHSHVYWYRQLPEEGLKFMVYLQKENIIDESGMPKERFSAEFPKEGPSILRIQQVVRGDSAAYFCASSSRDTGELFFGEGSRLTVL.

This chain joins TRBV27 and TRBJ2-1; D possibly uses TRBD1 or TRBD2 (5 bases each). The germline V and J ends were trimmed by 2 bases and 7 bases, with 21 bases remaining between them. This CDR3 region has 17 residues. Germline V gives CDR1 MNHEY, CDR2 SMNVEV (reference sequence). Written as DNA, the CDR3 is TGTGCCAGCAGTTTAGAGGGGCCAGCCTCGCAAGTAAATGAGCAGTTCTTC. Amino acid sequence: CASSLEGPASQVNEQFF.

This clone was seen only a few times. The chain joins TRBV21-1 to TRBJ1-1. TRBV21-1 is a known pseudogene. The CDR3 is 16 residues long. The DNA of the CDR3 is TGTGCCAGCAGCAAAGCCAACTATCGTGGGAACACTGAAGCTTTCTTT. It is translated as CASSKANYRGNTEAFF.

The chain has TRBV4-1 and TRBJ2-7; 8 positions agree with TRBD2. The CDR3 runs 17 residues. Trimming took 3 bases from V and 0 from J; bases not matched to a gene: 10. Per germline, CDR1 MGHRA and CDR2 YSYEKL. As DNA, the CDR3 is TGCGCCAGCAGCCAGACGAGCGGGAGACGTCACTCCTACGAGCAGTACTTC. It encodes CASSQTSGRRHSYEQYF.

The chain combines TRBV4-3 with TRBJ2-2; 10 bases line up with TRBD2. The CDR3 is made up of 17 amino acids. V lost 4 bases to trimming and J lost 3 bases; unmatched junction nucleotides: 8. CDR1 is LGHNA and CDR2 is YSLEER in the germline V gene. The CDR3 bases are TGCGCCAGCAGCCGGTCCCCCCTAGCGGGGGACACCGGGGAGCTGTTTTTT. Amino acids: CASSRSPLAGDTGELFF.

This clone was counted only a few times. The chain combines TRBV18 with TRBJ1-4; 7 bases line up with TRBD1. Germline V gives CDR1 KGHSH, CDR2 LQKENI. The trim removed 3 bases at V and 6 bases at J, leaving 7 bases unmatched. This CDR3 contains 15 residues. The DNA of the CDR3 is TGTGCCAGCTCACCGGGACAGCTGAGGGATGAAAAACTGTTTTTT. Translation: CASSPGQLRDEKLFF.